These 32 T cell receptor beta chains came from one sample sequenced in a study of control samples from healthy donors and cancer patients (dated by TCRdb to the early 2020s). The library was obtained by the immunoSEQ multiplex PCR assay. TCRdb's version of the immuneACCESS table is confined to in-frame rearrangements and falls short of the full clone set. An unresolved V gene accounts for under half of the shortfall where checked; the remainder is of unknown origin. Within this sample are 100,000 to 150,000 clones, with more than 80% of them counted one time only. Roughly 2.7% of the sample rests with the top ten. The specimen sequenced was blood. The source is a man aged 18 to 35 in good health.

The rearrangement uses TRBV15 and TRBJ2-1, with D tentatively TRBD1 (6 bases). The V end lost 1 base, the J end lost 2 bases, and 12 bases lay between the germline ends. The CDR3 has 16 amino acids. The V gene's germline CDR1 is LNHNV and CDR2 YYDKDF (reference sequence). The CDR3 region is CATSRVRQGTYNEQFF. Here the CDR3 DNA reads TGTGCCACCAGCAGAGTACGCCAGGGGACCTACAATGAGCAGTTCTTC. The variable domain in full, with the rest retrieved from reference TRBV15 and TRBJ2-1, is DAMVIQNPRYQVTQFGKPVTLSCSQTLNHNVMYWYQQKSSQAPKLLFHYYDKDFNNEADTPDNFQSRRPNTSFCFLDIRSPGLGDTAMYLCATSRVRQGTYNEQFFGPGTRLTVL.

The chain has TRBV5-1 and TRBJ1-5; D is possibly TRBD1 (5 bases). Germline CDR1 reads SGHRS; CDR2 reads YFSETQ. Trimming shortened V by 1 base and J by 5 bases, and 10 bases separated the two germline ends. The CDR3 totals 14 residues. CDR3 region: CASSLTGPDQPQHF. The CDR3 DNA reads TGCGCCAGCAGCTTGACGGGGCCCGATCAGCCCCAGCATTTT.

The V call is TRBV7-7, the J call TRBJ1-3; the match to TRBD1 covers 8 bases. V trimming: 5 bases; J trimming: 1 base; junction bases outside the gene matches: 4. The length of the CDR3 is 15 residues. Germline CDR1 SSHAT, CDR2 FNYEAQ (reference sequence). Here the CDR3 DNA reads TGTGCCAGCAGCATTTACAGGGGGTCTGGAAACACCATATATTTT. It translates to CASSIYRGSGNTIYF.

The CDR3 loop reads CASSKYRESGEAFF. The DNA of the CDR3 is TGTGCCAGCAGTAAGTACAGGGAGAGTGGTGAAGCTTTCTTT. This chain joins TRBV6-5 and TRBJ1-1; D is perhaps TRBD1 (6 bases). This CDR3 region has 14 residues. The germline V gene encodes CDR1 MNHEY and CDR2 SVGAGI. The V end was cut by 5 bases, the J end by 7 bases, with 17 bases between.

This chain links TRBV10-1 with TRBJ2-5, with D possibly matching TRBD1 (6 bases). Trimming removed 4 bases at V and 3 bases at J, with 9 bases between. Germline V gene data show CDR1 as WNHNN and CDR2 as SYGVQD (reference sequence). The CDR3 consists of 13 residues. CDR3 sequence (DNA): TGCGCCAGCAGTGGGACAGAGAAAGAGACCCAGTACTTC. This translates into CASSGTEKETQYF.

The gene calls are TRBV4-1 and TRBJ2-5; 7 nucleotides line up with TRBD2. V gave up 3 bases and J gave up 4 bases; unmatched junction bases: 14. The CDR3 is 17 amino acids. Germline loops: CDR1 MGHRA, CDR2 YSYEKL. CDR3 sequence: CASSHGTSASLGETQYF. For the CDR3, the DNA is TGCGCCAGCAGCCATGGAACTAGCGCGTCTTTGGGAGAGACCCAGTACTTC.

The chain joins TRBV7-3 to TRBJ2-2; maybe TRBD2 (6 bases). V was shortened by 6 bases and J by 1 base, with 15 bases between the two germline ends. CDR1 and CDR2 (germline): SGHTA, FQGTGA. There are 16 residues in the CDR3. The CDR3 coding sequence is TGTGCCAGCAGGTTGGAGGGGAGTGGGAACACCGGGGAGCTGTTTTTT. It is translated as CASRLEGSGNTGELFF.

This chain joins TRBV3-1 (or the pseudogene TRBV3-2) and TRBJ2-7; a weak D match, TRBD1 (8 bases). This CDR3 has 14 amino acids. Trimming shortened V by 2 bases and J by 6 bases, and 14 bases separated the two germline ends. CDR1 and CDR2 (germline): LGHDT, YNNKEL (reference sequence). The CDR3 protein is CASSQLTGEGEQYF. The CDR3 DNA sequence: TGTGCCAGCAGCCAATTGACAGGGGAGGGCGAGCAGTACTTC.

Written as DNA, the CDR3 is TGTGCCTGGAGTGTAAGGGATTATAGCAATCAGCCCCAGCATTTT. Translating it yields CAWSVRDYSNQPQHF. The chain joins TRBV30 to TRBJ1-5; no firm D call. CDR1 and CDR2 from the germline V gene are GTSNPN and SVGIG (reference sequence). The CDR3 extends over 15 amino acids. V gave up 0 bases and J gave up 0 bases, with 9 bases separating them.

This sequence joins TRBV5-1 and TRBJ2-5; 7 positions agree with TRBD1. The V and J ends lost 4 bases and 1 base, in that order; junction bases with no gene match: 4. The CDR3 sequence is 14 residues long. Germline loops: CDR1 SGHRS, CDR2 YFSETQ. The CDR3 loop reads CASSRTGVQETQYF. The CDR3 nucleotides read TGCGCCAGCAGCCGAACAGGGGTCCAAGAGACCCAGTACTTC. The full variable domain, in which reference TRBV5-1 and TRBJ2-5 provide the parts outside the CDR3, is KAGVTQTPRYLIKTRGQQVTLSCSPISGHRSVSWYQQTPGQGLQFLFEYFSETQRNKGNFPGRFSGRQFSNSRSEMNVSTLELGDSALYLCASSRTGVQETQYFGPGTRLLVL.

V and J are TRBV9 and TRBJ2-3; 7 positions agree with TRBD2. After removal of 3 bases from V and 2 bases from J, the junction contained 6 bases not matched to a gene. The germline V gene has CDR1 SGDLS and CDR2 YYNGEE. The CDR3 totals 15 residues. CDR3 DNA: TGTGCCAGCAGCGCCACGGGGGGTGTCACAGATACGCAGTATTTT. Its translation is CASSATGGVTDTQYF. Variable domain in full (rest from reference TRBV9 and TRBJ2-3): DSGVTQTPKHLITATGQRVTLRCSPRSGDLSVYWYQQSLDQGLQFLIQYYNGEERAKGNILERFSAQQFPDLHSELNLSSLELGDSALYFCASSATGGVTDTQYFGPGTRLTVL.

V gene TRBV19 combines with J gene TRBJ1-1; no reliable D call. Germline V lookup: CDR1 LNHDA, CDR2 SQIVND (reference sequence). V was pared by 3 bases and J by 1 base, with 6 bases between. This CDR3 spans 13 amino acids. CDR3 bases: TGTGCCAGTAGTATCGATAAGAACACTGAAGCTTTCTTT. This codes for CASSIDKNTEAFF. Full variable domain (outside the CDR3, taken from reference TRBV19 and TRBJ1-1): DGGITQSPKYLFRKEGQNVTLSCEQNLNHDAMYWYRQDPGQGLRLIYYSQIVNDFQKGDIAEGYSVSREKKESFPLTVTSAQKNPTAFYLCASSIDKNTEAFFGQGTRLTVV.

This clone was observed once. The CDR3 is CASSPSDRNNEQFF. DNA for the CDR3: TGTGCCAGCAGTCCCTCGGACAGAAACAATGAGCAGTTCTTC. This sequence joins TRBV7-9 and TRBJ2-1; D possibly corresponds to TRBD1 (6 bases). The V gene's germline CDR1 is SEHNR and CDR2 FQNEAQ (reference sequence). The ends were cut back, 6 bases at V and 5 bases at J, with 14 bases in the middle. CDR3 length: 14 amino acids.

The DNA for the CDR3 is TGTGCCAGCAGTACTAGCGCTGCGAACACCGGGGAGCTGTTTTTT. Protein: CASSTSAANTGELFF. The chain couples TRBV28 to TRBJ2-2, with TRBD2 matching 7 bases. The V segment lost 5 bases and the J segment 0 bases; nucleotides outside the gene matches: 3. The CDR3 length is 15 residues. Germline V gene sequence: CDR1 MDHEN, CDR2 SYDVKM.

The rearrangement joins TRBV5-1 to TRBJ1-5, with TRBD1 matching 11 bases. The length of the CDR3 is 15 residues. Germline-derived CDR1 and CDR2 are SGHRS and YFSETQ. The V and J ends lost 4 bases and 2 bases, in that order; junction bases with no gene match: 2. The CDR3 is CASSVGQGGNQPQHF. In DNA, the CDR3 is TGCGCCAGCAGCGTGGGACAGGGGGGCAATCAGCCCCAGCATTTT. Variable domain in full (rest from reference TRBV5-1 and TRBJ1-5): KAGVTQTPRYLIKTRGQQVTLSCSPISGHRSVSWYQQTPGQGLQFLFEYFSETQRNKGNFPGRFSGRQFSNSRSEMNVSTLELGDSALYLCASSVGQGGNQPQHFGDGTRLSIL.

The chain is built from TRBV29-1 and TRBJ2-7; the D gene could be TRBD1 or TRBD2 (5 bases each). Trimming shortened V by 1 base and J by 2 bases, and 6 bases separated the two germline ends. The V gene's germline CDR1 is SQVTM and CDR2 ANQGSEA. The CDR3 is made up of 12 amino acids. The CDR3 loop is CSVEGGPYEQYF. The CDR3 DNA reads TGCAGCGTTGAAGGGGGACCCTACGAGCAGTACTTC.

The CDR3 reads CASSLGGHSLQETQYF. The CDR3 coding sequence is TGTGCCAGCAGCTTAGGAGGCCACAGCCTCCAAGAGACCCAGTACTTC. The chain has TRBV11-3 and TRBJ2-5; D uncertain. Trimming pared 1 base from V and 1 base from J, leaving 13 bases between. The CDR3 totals 16 residues. The germline CDR1 and CDR2 sequences are SGHNT and YENEEA.

The V call is TRBV27, the J call TRBJ1-6, with unresolved D. This CDR3 is 12 amino acids long. V lost 5 bases and J 10 bases, leaving 9 bases between the germline ends. The germline CDR1 and CDR2 sequences are MNHEY and SMNVEV (reference sequence). The CDR3 bases are TGTGCCAGCAGTCCTATAGGATCACCCCTCCACTTT. It yields the protein CASSPIGSPLHF.

V gene TRBV12-3 or TRBV12-4 combines with J gene TRBJ1-2, with D unclear. This CDR3 has 11 amino acids. Trimming cost V 10 bases and J 8 bases, with 14 bases left between them. The CDR3 loop is CAISRTEGYTF. In DNA, the CDR3 is TGTGCCATTTCGAGGACGGAAGGCTACACCTTC.

This chain links TRBV5-6 with TRBJ2-7; D is unclear. The CDR3 loop spans 12 amino acids. Between the trimmed V and J ends, which lost 1 base and 4 bases, there was a span of 6 bases. Germline V gives CDR1 SGHDT, CDR2 YYEEEE. CDR3 in amino acids: CASSLYGYEQYV. CDR3 nucleotide sequence: TGTGCCAGCAGCTTGTACGGGTACGAGCAGTACGTC.

The chain links TRBV7-6 to TRBJ1-1, with D unclear. V was clipped by 10 bases and J by 1 base, with 13 bases between them. From germline, CDR1 is SGHVS and CDR2 FNYEAQ. The CDR3 spans 13 residues. The chain's CDR3 is CATTLQENTEAFF. The DNA of the CDR3 is TGTGCCACCACCCTGCAGGAGAACACTGAAGCTTTCTTT.

The chain has TRBV5-1 and TRBJ2-6; D is possibly TRBD1 (5 bases). This CDR3 has 17 amino acids. V dropped 2 bases and J dropped 0 bases, with 12 bases sitting between them. Per germline, CDR1 SGHRS and CDR2 YFSETQ. The CDR3 DNA sequence: TGCGCCAGCAGCTTAGGGGCATACCTCTCTGGGGCCAACGTCCTGACTTTC. The encoded protein is CASSLGAYLSGANVLTF.

The rearrangement joins TRBV28 to TRBJ2-2; 8 bases fit TRBD2. Unmatched junction bases numbered 10, after V lost 8 bases and J lost 5 bases. The CDR3 is made up of 15 amino acids. Germline V lookup: CDR1 MDHEN, CDR2 SYDVKM. In DNA form, the CDR3 reads TGTGCCAGCCTCTCCCCACCGGGAGGGACCGGGGAGCTGTTTTTT. This gives the protein CASLSPPGGTGELFF.

CDR3 in amino acids: CASSGRPATNEKLFF. The CDR3 nucleotides read TGTGCCAGCAGCGGTCGACCGGCAACTAATGAAAAACTGTTTTTT. The V and J genes are TRBV9 and TRBJ1-4; D is uncertain. The germline V gene has CDR1 SGDLS and CDR2 YYNGEE. V was shortened by 3 bases and J by 0 bases, with 9 bases between the two germline ends. The length of the CDR3 is 15 residues.

The gene calls are TRBV9 and TRBJ2-1, with TRBD2 identical over 7 bases. The CDR3 totals 15 residues. The germline V gene has CDR1 SGDLS and CDR2 YYNGEE. Trimming cost V 1 base and J 3 bases; bases outside gene matches: 4. The CDR3 nucleotides are TGTGCCAGCAGCGTATCTCCTAGCGGCTACAATGAGCAGTTCTTC. As protein: CASSVSPSGYNEQFF.

This clone is a singleton in its sample. The chain recombines TRBV9 with TRBJ2-3; D not certain. Germline assignment: CDR1 SGDLS and CDR2 YYNGEE. Trimming cost V 0 bases and J 0 bases, with 8 bases left between them. The CDR3 spans 15 residues. CDR3 nucleotides: TGTGCCAGCAGCGTAGGCGGCCTAAGCACAGATACGCAGTATTTT. The encoded protein is CASSVGGLSTDTQYF.

This clone occurred once. V gene TRBV5-4 combines with J gene TRBJ2-5; D remains unclear. V gave up 4 bases and J gave up 3 bases, with 10 bases separating them. This CDR3 region has 13 residues. The germline gives CDR1 SGHNT, CDR2 YYREEE (reference sequence). CDR3 loop: CASSVTNKETQYF. For the CDR3, the DNA is TGTGCCAGCAGCGTTACAAACAAAGAGACCCAGTACTTC.

This chain connects TRBV19 to TRBJ2-2; 13 positions match TRBD2. CDR1 and CDR2 from the germline V gene are LNHDA and SQIVND (reference sequence). The CDR3 runs to 16 residues. With V trimmed by 6 bases and J by 3 bases, 4 bases remained unmatched. Written as DNA, the CDR3 is TGTGCCAGTAGGACTAGCGGGAGGAGGTACACCGGGGAGCTGTTTTTT. This encodes CASRTSGRRYTGELFF.

V usage is TRBV18 and J usage is TRBJ1-6; no definite D call. CDR1 KGHSH and CDR2 LQKENI come from the germline V gene. The CDR3 has 13 residues. The V end was cut by 5 bases, the J end by 5 bases, with 7 bases between. The CDR3, as DNA: TGTGCCAGCTCATCTGGAAATAATTCACCCCTCCACTTT. It is translated as CASSSGNNSPLHF.

CDR3 sequence (DNA): TGTGCCAGTAGGGGACTCCAGAACACTGAAGCTTTCTTT. Translating gives CASRGLQNTEAFF. The J gene is TRBJ1-1, the V gene TRBV19; D might be TRBD1 (5 bases). The CDR3 length is 13 residues. V lost 6 bases and J lost 1, with 9 bases in between. Germline V gene lookup returns CDR1 LNHDA and CDR2 SQIVND (reference sequence).

This rearrangement joins TRBV9 to TRBJ1-3; maybe TRBD1 (5 bases). This CDR3 is 13 amino acids long. V lost 2 bases and J 8 bases, leaving 11 bases between the germline ends. Germline V gives CDR1 SGDLS, CDR2 YYNGEE. The CDR3 region has the DNA TGTGCCAGCAGCGTTGAGGAGGGACACACCATATATTTT. It codes for CASSVEEGHTIYF.

The rearrangement uses TRBV7-9 and TRBJ2-5; TRBD2 matches 12 bases. This CDR3 has 16 residues. Trimming at V came to 5 bases and at J to 4 bases, leaving 8 bases not matched to a gene. Germline-derived CDR1 and CDR2 are SEHNR and FQNEAQ (reference sequence). The CDR3 loop reads CASSLQTSGSTETQYF. The CDR3 nucleotides are TGTGCCAGCAGCCTTCAGACTAGCGGGAGTACAGAGACCCAGTACTTC. The entire variable domain, with the rest obtained from reference TRBV7-9 and TRBJ2-5, is as follows: DTGVSQNPRHKITKRGQNVTFRCDPISEHNRLYWYRQTLGQGPEFLTYFQNEAQLEKSRLLSDRFSAERPKGSFSTLEIQRTEQGDSAMYLCASSLQTSGSTETQYFGPGTRLLVL.